This T cell receptor (beta chain) was obtained from a study of a mutant IDH1 vaccine in newly diagnosed glioma. The overall study: Therapy received beforehand was radiotherapy, temozolomide, or both, with most patients given both. Study results and caveats: Vaccination elicited immune responses in approximately 93% of patients. Variations in leading peripheral T cell clonotypes appeared to have no connection with pseudoprogression.

The assay was immunoSEQ multiplex PCR, and TCRdb's table has in-frame clones only and misses some. Of over 25,000 clones in the sample, 75% to 90% were seen once. Germline values: CDR1 MGHRA, CDR2 YSYEKL. The ends were cut back, 1 base at V and 4 bases at J, with 19 bases in the middle. The CDR3 runs to 18 residues. Time point indicated: baseline, week 1 (first vaccination visit). This sample's treatment: pre-vaccination baseline after standard-of-care therapy. Each of the donors came in with new WHO grade 3 or 4 astrocytomas that were IDH1-mutant and ATRX-lost. Comment on this clone: Its antigen is unknown.

The material sequenced was PBMCs, taken from a glioma patient treated with radiotherapy, temozolomide or both. The rearrangement joins TRBV4-1 to TRBJ2-2; D is perhaps TRBD2 (5 bases). The TCR was taken from a woman aged 40 to 50 with glioma. The CDR3 nucleotides read TGCGCCAGCAGCCAAGTTCCTTCCACGGAGGCGGGCACCGGGGAGCTGTTTTTT. Translated, it gives CASSQVPSTEAGTGELFF.